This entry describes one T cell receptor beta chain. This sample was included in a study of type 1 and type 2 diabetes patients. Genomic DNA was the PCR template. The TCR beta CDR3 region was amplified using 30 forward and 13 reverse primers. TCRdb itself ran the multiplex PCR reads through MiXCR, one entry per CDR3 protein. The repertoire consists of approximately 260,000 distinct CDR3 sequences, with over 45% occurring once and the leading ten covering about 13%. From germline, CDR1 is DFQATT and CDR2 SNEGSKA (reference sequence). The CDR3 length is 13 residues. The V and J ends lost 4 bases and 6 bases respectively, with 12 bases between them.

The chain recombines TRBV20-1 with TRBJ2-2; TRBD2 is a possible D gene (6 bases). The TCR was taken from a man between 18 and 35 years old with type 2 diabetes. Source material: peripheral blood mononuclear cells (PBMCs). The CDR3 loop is CSAKIGGSGELFF. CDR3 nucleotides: TGCAGTGCTAAGATTGGGGGGTCCGGGGAGCTGTTTTTT.